Listed below are T cell receptor beta chains from one sample, sequenced in a study of metastatic and nonmetastatic thyroid tumors. TCRdb re-clonotyped the PCR reads via MiXCR. The table includes some 34,000 clones, roughly 20% detected once. The sequenced material came from blood. These receptors came from a female donor with papillary thyroid cancer or a benign thyroid nodule (not recorded which). Some clones in this sample may be carry-over from other donors' samples. CDR3s leave out the opening cysteine and the closing phenylalanine or tryptophan. Only some rows state a clone size, as once, few, many or a class for expanded clones.

SASLAGGPYEQY	TRBV20-1	many	12
ASSPRQGARNTEAF	TRBV6-1	medium-sized	14
ASSFRGAQYTEAF	TRBV5-6	-	13
SARVEDGPQETQY	TRBV20-1	-	13
SAIRQANTGELF	TRBV20-1	-	12
ASSQLGPGKNEQF	TRBV3-1	-	13
ASSSGTGGMETQY	TRBV11-3	many	13
ASSQVGAITDTQY	TRBV9	many	13
ASRALSGGEQF	TRBV6-1	medium-sized	11
ASSATRGTEAF	TRBV10-1	medium-sized	11
ASSLDRVTEAF	TRBV2	many	11
SARDAIQSIYNEQF	TRBV20-1	-	14
ASSQGRSVSGNTIY	TRBV3-1	many	14
ASSASGGAGGEQF	TRBV7-7	-	13
AIRQGAAVANVLT	TRBV10-3	few	13
ASSPRAVSTEAF	TRBV18	many	12
ASSWGENTEAF	TRBV6-1	-	11
ASSTHRGWANVLT	TRBV19	many	13
ASSETGWDQA	TRBV2	many	10
ASSLFNHGYT	TRBV7-2	few	10
AINSGIGPDEQF	TRBV10-3	-	12
ASSSNRDRFNQPQH	TRBV6-1	few	14
ASSILAGGQETQY	TRBV19	many	13
ASSPMGVSYNEQF	TRBV6-1	-	13
ASSLWETGRTEAF	TRBV28	many	13
SASLWLAGGPGYNEQF	TRBV20-1	many	16
ASSRGPCTSGRLPNTGELF	TRBV6-4	-	19
ASSVPGTYEQY	TRBV7-9	many	11
ASTGPGGASGELF	TRBV2	many	13
AWSVRQTQY	TRBV30	many	9
SAAPPGQSTSPLH	TRBV20-1	-	13
ASSPPGQGREGQF	TRBV28	many	13
ASSHRQGGDTGELF	TRBV11-2	many	14
ASSPVPSGKETQY	TRBV4-2	many	13
ASSPSNSGNTIY	TRBV7-2	-	12
ASRAPGEPRWQF	TRBV6-6	few	12
ASSEAQLGSNEQF	TRBV2	-	13
ASRAGAEGGELF	TRBV27	many	12
ASTPTREGIYGYT	TRBV6-1	-	13
SASQSTGQEAF	TRBV20-1	-	11
ASSQLGAVEQY	TRBV3-1	few	11
ASRSRERISYEQY	TRBV11-2	many	13